The 27 T cell receptor beta chains in this list originate from one sample, sequenced in a study of cytomegalovirus exposure and HLA in healthy donors. In the PCR, 60 Vbeta and 13 Jbeta primers were used. Data came from immunoSEQ multiplex PCR; TCRdb stores just in-frame clones and leaves some out. The profile shows 150,000 to 200,000 clones, 75% to 90% of them singletons. Specimen: PBMCs. The receptors were gathered from a male donor in good health and CMV-seronegative.

The chain couples TRBV7-2 to TRBJ2-7; D is unclear. Germline V lookup: CDR1 SGHTA, CDR2 FQGNSA. The V end lost 3 bases, the J end lost 6 bases, and 15 bases lay between the germline ends. The CDR3 contains 14 residues. This CDR3 is CASSLGLPNSEQYF. As DNA, the CDR3 is TGTGCCAGCAGCTTGGGTTTACCAAACAGCGAGCAGTACTTC.

The V gene is TRBV30, the J gene TRBJ1-2, with a possible D match to TRBD1 (5 bases). Deletions cut 0 bases from V and 0 bases from J, with 5 bases between. The CDR3 sequence is 13 residues long. The germline gives CDR1 GTSNPN, CDR2 SVGIG (reference sequence). CDR3 loop: CAWSVQANYGYTF. The CDR3 DNA follows: TGTGCCTGGAGTGTACAGGCTAACTATGGCTACACCTTC.

The chain carries TRBV5-1 and TRBJ1-2; possible D gene TRBD1, 5 bases. V dropped 4 bases and J dropped 2 bases, with 15 bases sitting between them. Germline values: CDR1 SGHRS, CDR2 YFSETQ. The length of the CDR3 is 15 residues. CDR3 in amino acids: CASSGGTSQNYGYTF. The CDR3 DNA is TGCGCCAGCAGCGGGGGGACTAGCCAGAACTATGGCTACACCTTC. The full variable domain, its missing parts supplied by reference TRBV5-1 and TRBJ1-2, is KAGVTQTPRYLIKTRGQQVTLSCSPISGHRSVSWYQQTPGQGLQFLFEYFSETQRNKGNFPGRFSGRQFSNSRSEMNVSTLELGDSALYLCASSGGTSQNYGYTFGSGTRLTVV.

This chain uses TRBV4-1 with TRBJ2-7, with 10 bases fitting TRBD1. Germline lookup yields CDR1 MGHRA and CDR2 YSYEKL. This CDR3 has 17 amino acids. V lost 2 bases to trimming and J lost 3 bases; unmatched junction nucleotides: 10. The chain's CDR3 is CASSQQKPGQGRYEQYF. In DNA, the CDR3 is TGCGCCAGCAGCCAACAAAAACCGGGACAGGGGCGCTACGAGCAGTACTTC.

This chain links TRBV11-2 with TRBJ2-7; TRBD2 agrees at 9 bases. Germline CDR1 reads SGHAT; CDR2 reads FQNNGV. CDR3 length equals 15 residues. V lost 3 bases, J lost 3 bases, and 6 bases stayed unmatched. The CDR3 spells CASSFGAGGGYEQYF. The CDR3, as DNA: TGTGCCAGCAGCTTCGGGGCGGGGGGGGGCTACGAGCAGTACTTC.

The chain has TRBV5-4 and TRBJ2-7, with 8 bases aligning to TRBD1. This CDR3 contains 14 residues. Germline assignment: CDR1 SGHNT and CDR2 YYREEE (reference sequence). The trim removed 4 bases at V and 2 bases at J, leaving 5 bases unmatched. As DNA, the CDR3 is TGTGCCAGCAGCGAATGGGACAGGCCCTACGAGCAGTACTTC. It is translated as CASSEWDRPYEQYF.

This sequence joins TRBV9 and TRBJ1-4, with D tentatively TRBD1 (5 bases). CDR3 size: 15 residues. Trimming stripped 4 bases from V and 8 bases from J, with 18 bases between. Germline lookup yields CDR1 SGDLS and CDR2 YYNGEE. The CDR3: CASSPSSGSREKLFF. CDR3 coding DNA: TGTGCCAGCAGCCCATCTTCAGGGTCGAGGGAAAAACTGTTTTTT.

In DNA, the CDR3 is TGTGCCACTCAGGGGACAACTAATGAAAAACTGTTTTTT. This translates into CATQGTTNEKLFF. The V gene is TRBV2, the J gene TRBJ1-4, with D maybe TRBD1 (6 bases). Germline V gene data show CDR1 as SNHLY and CDR2 as FYNNEI. Trimming took 10 bases from V and 0 from J, leaving 9 bases between them. The CDR3 runs to 13 residues.

This sequence joins TRBV5-1 and TRBJ2-3; D possibly corresponds to TRBD2 (5 bases). The CDR3 has 14 residues. V lost 0 bases to trimming and J lost 1 base, with 6 bases between them. Per germline, CDR1 SGHRS and CDR2 YFSETQ. CDR3 DNA sequence: TGCGCCAGCAGCTTGGCGGAGGGCACAGATACGCAGTATTTT. Encoded protein: CASSLAEGTDTQYF.

V is TRBV5-1 and J is TRBJ1-1; a weak D match, TRBD1 (5 bases). The germline V and J ends were trimmed by 4 bases and 2 bases, with 9 bases remaining between them. CDR1 is SGHRS, CDR2 YFSETQ, per germline. This CDR3 contains 13 residues. The DNA for the CDR3 is TGCGCCAGCAGCGTGACAGATAACACTGAAGCTTTCTTT. Encoded protein: CASSVTDNTEAFF.

The rearrangement uses TRBV6-5 and TRBJ1-1; no clear D. Germline CDR1 MNHEY, CDR2 SVGAGI. Trimming shortened V by 7 bases and J by 1 base, and 10 bases separated the two germline ends. CDR3 length: 13 amino acids. This CDR3 is CASNSQKNTEAFF. As DNA, the CDR3 is TGTGCCAGCAATAGCCAGAAGAACACTGAAGCTTTCTTT.

The V and J genes are TRBV12-5 and TRBJ1-1; D unclear. V lost 3 bases, J lost 3 bases, and 14 bases lay in between. Germline V gene sequence: CDR1 LGHNT, CDR2 FRNRAP. This CDR3 region has 15 residues. The CDR3 is CASGFGERVDTEAFF. In DNA form, the CDR3 reads TGTGCTAGTGGTTTTGGGGAGAGAGTCGACACTGAAGCTTTCTTT. Full variable domain (rest looked up from reference TRBV12-5 and TRBJ1-1): DARVTQTPRHKVTEMGQEVTMRCQPILGHNTVFWYRQTMMQGLELLAYFRNRAPLDDSGMPKDRFSAEMPDATLATLKIQPSEPRDSAVYFCASGFGERVDTEAFFGQGTRLTVV.

The chain combines TRBV28 with TRBJ2-3, with 9 bases identical to TRBD2. The V gene end was trimmed by 7 bases and the J gene end by 6 bases; junction bases not matched to a gene: 11. The CDR3 sequence is 15 residues long. Germline CDR1 and CDR2: MDHEN and SYDVKM. CDR3 amino acids: CASTPGASGEDTQYF. CDR3 nucleotides: TGTGCCAGCACCCCAGGGGCTAGCGGGGAGGATACGCAGTATTTT. Supplemented by reference TRBV28 and TRBJ2-3, the full variable domain reads DVKVTQSSRYLVKRTGEKVFLECVQDMDHENMFWYRQDPGLGLRLIYFSYDVKMKEKGDIPEGYSVSREKKERFSLILESASTNQTSMYLCASTPGASGEDTQYFGPGTRLTVL.

There are a few counts of this clone. The chain joins TRBV2 to TRBJ1-5; tentative D call: TRBD1 (5 bases). The CDR3 runs to 16 residues. The V gene lost 6 bases and the J gene lost 1 base, with 16 bases spanning the gap. Germline loops: CDR1 SNHLY, CDR2 FYNNEI. The CDR3 DNA reads TGTGCCAGCAGAGCCTACGGGGGGACCAGCAATCAGCCCCAGCATTTT. Encoded protein: CASRAYGGTSNQPQHF.

The chain couples TRBV19 to TRBJ1-2; D not certain. V was shortened by 9 bases and J by 8 bases, with 25 bases between the two germline ends. Per the germline V gene, CDR1 is LNHDA and CDR2 is SQIVND (reference sequence). The CDR3 has 15 amino acids. The CDR3 coding sequence is TGTGCCAGCAAGCCCGGGTCTATGAGCTTCTTCGGCTACACCTTC. Protein product: CASKPGSMSFFGYTF.

The chain couples TRBV5-1 to TRBJ1-2; D possibly corresponds to TRBD1 (5 bases). The germline V and J ends were trimmed by 3 bases and 0 bases, with 12 bases remaining between them. The CDR3 runs 15 residues. Germline V gene sequence: CDR1 SGHRS, CDR2 YFSETQ. CDR3 sequence: CASSSSTATNYGYTF. The CDR3 bases are TGCGCCAGCAGCTCTTCGACAGCAACTAACTATGGCTACACCTTC.

This clone appeared a single time. The rearrangement links TRBV30 to TRBJ2-6; 7 bases match TRBD1. The V segment lost 8 bases and the J segment 0 bases; nucleotides outside the gene matches: 10. The CDR3 loop spans 16 amino acids. Germline assignment: CDR1 GTSNPN and CDR2 SVGIG (reference sequence). CDR3 loop: CARDRDGTSGANVLTF. CDR3 DNA sequence: TGTGCCAGAGACAGGGATGGTACCTCTGGGGCCAACGTCCTGACTTTC.

This clone was picked up a small number of times. The V call is TRBV7-9, the J call TRBJ1-5; 7 bases fit TRBD1. Losses at the gene ends were 5 bases for V and 1 base for J; bases not matched to a gene: 2. CDR1 is SEHNR and CDR2 is FQNEAQ in the germline V gene (reference sequence). CDR3 length: 14 residues. CDR3 amino acids: CASSQTGSNQPQHF. The CDR3 DNA reads TGTGCCAGCAGCCAGACAGGGAGCAATCAGCCCCAGCATTTT.

The CDR3 nucleotides are TGTGCCATCATCTCCTCCCGGGACAGCAATTCACCCCTCCACTTT. It encodes CAIISSRDSNSPLHF. The genes are TRBV10-3 and TRBJ1-6; 7 bases align to TRBD1. V gave up 7 bases and J gave up 7 bases; unmatched junction bases: 10. CDR1 and CDR2 (germline): ENHRY, SYGVKD. The length of the CDR3 is 15 residues.

The CDR3 region is CASSVLLKRLADYNEQFF. The CDR3 nucleotides are TGTGCCAGCAGCGTCCTACTGAAGAGGTTAGCGGACTACAATGAGCAGTTCTTC. V gene TRBV7-9 combines with J gene TRBJ2-1; D perhaps matches TRBD2 (6 bases). The CDR3 contains 18 residues. Trimming stripped 5 bases from V and 3 bases from J, with 23 bases between. Germline values: CDR1 SEHNR, CDR2 FQNEAQ (reference sequence). Combining the CDR3 with reference TRBV7-9 and TRBJ2-1 gives the whole variable domain DTGVSQNPRHKITKRGQNVTFRCDPISEHNRLYWYRQTLGQGPEFLTYFQNEAQLEKSRLLSDRFSAERPKGSFSTLEIQRTEQGDSAMYLCASSVLLKRLADYNEQFFGPGTRLTVL.

This chain joins TRBV5-1 and TRBJ1-2, with 7 bases aligning to TRBD1. CDR1 SGHRS and CDR2 YFSETQ come from the germline V gene. The V and J ends lost 4 bases and 8 bases, in that order; junction bases with no gene match: 5. The CDR3 loop spans 12 amino acids. The CDR3 loop is CASSEQGPGYTF. Here the CDR3 DNA reads TGCGCCAGCAGCGAACAGGGGCCGGGCTACACCTTC.

The rearrangement links TRBV5-4 to TRBJ1-5; D not resolved. The CDR3 is 16 residues long. The germline V gene encodes CDR1 SGHNT and CDR2 YYREEE (reference sequence). V was cut by 0 bases and J by 1 base, with 11 bases left in between. The CDR3 region is CASSLVLEPSNQPQHF. CDR3 DNA sequence: TGTGCCAGCAGCTTGGTGTTAGAACCAAGCAATCAGCCCCAGCATTTT.

V is TRBV30 and J is TRBJ2-3, with 8 positions matching TRBD2. The length of the CDR3 is 15 residues. J was trimmed by 6 bases and V by 2 bases; bases with no gene match: 10. CDR1 is GTSNPN and CDR2 is SVGIG in the germline V gene (reference sequence). CDR3 protein: CAWSHGSGDGDTQYF. The CDR3 region has the DNA TGTGCCTGGAGTCATGGTAGCGGGGATGGCGATACGCAGTATTTT. The full variable domain, rest sourced from reference TRBV30 and TRBJ2-3, is SQTIHQWPATLVQPVGSPLSLECTVEGTSNPNLYWYRQAAGRGLQLLFYSVGIGQISSEVPQNLSASRPQDRQFILSSKKLLLSDSGFYLCAWSHGSGDGDTQYFGPGTRLTVL.

The chain employs TRBV7-2 and TRBJ2-2; TRBD2 matches at 12 bases. V trimming: 4 bases; J trimming: 6 bases; junction bases outside the gene matches: 12. The CDR3 is 18 amino acids. The germline CDR1 and CDR2 sequences are SGHTA and FQGNSA. In DNA form, the CDR3 reads TGTGCCAGCAGCTCGTCCCTAGCGGGGGGGCGTTGGGCCGGGGAGCTGTTTTTT. Translation gives CASSSSLAGGRWAGELFF.

The chain combines TRBV5-1 with TRBJ2-1, with D maybe TRBD1 (5 bases). Deletions cut 7 bases from V and 9 bases from J, with 17 bases between. The CDR3 runs 13 residues. Germline V gene data show CDR1 as SGHRS and CDR2 as YFSETQ. CDR3 amino acids: CASAIPRVTEQFF. In DNA form, the CDR3 reads TGCGCCAGCGCTATACCCAGGGTAACTGAGCAGTTCTTC.

This CDR3 reads CASSPRVGTDTQYF. DNA for the CDR3: TGTGCCAGCTCCCCCAGGGTGGGGACAGATACGCAGTATTTT. The gene calls are TRBV2 and TRBJ2-3; weak D call: TRBD1 (5 bases). V lost 8 bases and J 3 bases, leaving 15 bases between the germline ends. Germline CDR1 SNHLY, CDR2 FYNNEI. The CDR3 contains 14 residues. The variable domain in full, completed from reference TRBV2 and TRBJ2-3, reads EPEVTQTPSHQVTQMGQEVILRCVPISNHLYFYWYRQILGQKVEFLVSFYNNEISEKSEIFDDQFSVERPDGSNFTLKIRSTKLEDSAMYFCASSPRVGTDTQYFGPGTRLTVL.

The V gene is TRBV19, the J gene TRBJ1-5; unclear D gene. From germline, CDR1 is LNHDA and CDR2 SQIVND (reference sequence). Between the trimmed V and J ends, which lost 2 bases and 1 base, there was a span of 9 bases. The length of the CDR3 is 15 residues. The CDR3 loop is CASSITTRSNQPQHF. CDR3 DNA sequence: TGTGCCAGTAGTATAACTACACGAAGCAATCAGCCCCAGCATTTT.